This entry is about one TCR beta chain. This specimen comes from a study of control samples from healthy donors and cancer patients. The V gene lost 3 bases and the J gene lost 5 bases, with 13 bases spanning the gap. This CDR3 spans 14 amino acids. In germline, CDR1 is MDHEN, CDR2 SYDVKM. TCRdb keeps only in-frame clones here, not all; method: immunoSEQ multiplex PCR. The table shows some 150,000 clones, with 96% occurring only once. J is TRBJ2-5 and V is TRBV28; D gene ambiguous. Sequenced input: blood. The clonotype comes from a woman in her 30s in good health. CDR3 sequence: CASSLGGAQETQYF. CDR3 nucleotides: TGTGCCAGCAGTTTGGGCGGAGCCCAGGAGACCCAGTACTTC. Full variable domain (missing parts from reference TRBV28 and TRBJ2-5): DVKVTQSSRYLVKRTGEKVFLECVQDMDHENMFWYRQDPGLGLRLIYFSYDVKMKEKGDIPEGYSVSREKKERFSLILESASTNQTSMYLCASSLGGAQETQYFGPGTRLLVL.